The 6 T cell receptor beta chains reported below all come from one sample, sequenced in a study of cytomegalovirus exposure and HLA in healthy donors. Both 60 Vbeta primers and 13 Jbeta primers went into the PCR. Profiling relied on immunoSEQ multiplex PCR, and the TCRdb table lists in-frame clones only, not all of them. The sample has more than 130,000 clones; 60% to 80% are singletons. Sequenced: PBMCs. These receptors came from a male donor in good health and CMV-seronegative.

V usage is TRBV19 and J usage is TRBJ1-2; D is uncertain. Trimming left V 3 bases short and J 7 bases short, with 9 bases between. The CDR3 totals 12 residues. Germline V gives CDR1 LNHDA, CDR2 SQIVND (reference sequence). The DNA for the CDR3 is TGTGCCAGTAGTATTCTCCGCGGTGGCTACACCTTC. Protein sequence: CASSILRGGYTF.

V and J are TRBV4-3 and TRBJ2-3; unclear D gene. Germline loops: CDR1 LGHNA, CDR2 YSLEER. CDR3 size: 15 residues. V was shortened by 0 bases and J by 2 bases, with 9 bases between the two germline ends. The CDR3 nucleotides are TGCGCCAGCAGCCAAGATTCGATAGACACAGATACGCAGTATTTT. As protein: CASSQDSIDTDTQYF.

On this clone: Different DNA sequences within this sample yield the same CDR3. The chain carries TRBV5-1 and TRBJ2-7, with 7 bases lining up with TRBD1. Per germline, CDR1 SGHRS and CDR2 YFSETQ. V gave up 3 bases and J gave up 2 bases; unmatched junction bases: 14. This CDR3 is built from 17 residues. CDR3 residues: CASSYLPPGQAAYEQYF. In nucleotides, the CDR3 is TGCGCCAGCAGCTACCTCCCACCAGGACAGGCAGCCTACGAGCAGTACTTC.

The chain carries TRBV2 and TRBJ1-6; possibly TRBD1 for D (6 bases). This CDR3 is 15 amino acids long. V lost 6 bases and J 3 bases, leaving 12 bases between the germline ends. Per the germline V gene, CDR1 is SNHLY and CDR2 is FYNNEI. The CDR3 is CASRRTEGYNSPLHF. The CDR3, as DNA: TGTGCCAGCAGGAGGACAGAGGGCTATAATTCACCCCTCCACTTT.

In regard to this clone: Germline and junction disagree at one end, which may indicate a read error. The V call is TRBV7-2, the J call TRBJ1-3, with 7 positions matching TRBD1. The CDR3 runs 16 residues. The germline V gene encodes CDR1 SGHTA and CDR2 FQGNSA. The CDR3 loop reads CASSLVGGSSGNTTYF. The CDR3, as DNA: TGTGCCAGCAGCTTAGTAGGGGGCAGCTCTGGAAACACCACATATTTT.

The chain has TRBV27 and TRBJ2-1; TRBD2 might be the D (5 bases). This CDR3 has 15 amino acids. Germline CDR1 MNHEY, CDR2 SMNVEV (reference sequence). With 6 bases removed from V and 0 bases from J, the gap between germline ends came to 12 bases. CDR3 in amino acids: CASRRPGSSYNEQFF. In DNA form, the CDR3 reads TGTGCCAGCAGGAGACCGGGGAGCTCCTACAATGAGCAGTTCTTC.